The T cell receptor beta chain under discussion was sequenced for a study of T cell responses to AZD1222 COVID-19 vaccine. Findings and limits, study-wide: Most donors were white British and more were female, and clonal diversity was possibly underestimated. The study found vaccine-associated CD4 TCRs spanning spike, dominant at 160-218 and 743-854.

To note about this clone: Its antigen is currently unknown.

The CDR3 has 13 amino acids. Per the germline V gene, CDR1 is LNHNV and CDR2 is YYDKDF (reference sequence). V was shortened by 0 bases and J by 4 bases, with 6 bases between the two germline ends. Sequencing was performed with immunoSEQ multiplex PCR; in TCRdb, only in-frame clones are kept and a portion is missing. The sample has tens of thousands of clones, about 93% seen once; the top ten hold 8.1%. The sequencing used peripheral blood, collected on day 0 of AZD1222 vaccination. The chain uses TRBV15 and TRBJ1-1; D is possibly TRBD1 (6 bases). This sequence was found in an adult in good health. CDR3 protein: CATSRDRGTEAFF. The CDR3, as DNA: TGTGCCACCAGCAGAGACAGGGGCACTGAAGCTTTCTTT.